This T cell receptor beta chain was identified in a study of control samples from healthy donors and cancer patients. Profiled with immunoSEQ multiplex PCR; TCRdb holds only in-frame clones, not every one. The table lists some 150,000 clones, 94% of them singletons. There are 11 residues in the CDR3. With 6 bases removed from V and 3 bases from J, the gap between germline ends came to 5 bases. Germline assignment: CDR1 MNHEY and CDR2 SVGAGI. The sequenced material came from blood. The J gene is TRBJ2-5, the V gene TRBV6-5; D possibly corresponds to TRBD2 (5 bases). The receptor was derived from a man aged 35 to 55 in good health. CDR3 region: CASRREETQYF. Here the CDR3 DNA reads TGTGCCAGCAGGAGGGAAGAGACCCAGTACTTC.